One sample yielded the 8 T cell receptor beta chains listed below, sequenced in a study of human T cells and chemical hapten exposure. TCRdb re-called the RACE reads through MiXCR, storing one row per CDR3 protein. There are 50,000 to 65,000 distinct CDR3 sequences in the sample; 6.7% occur only once, and roughly 1.7% lies in the top ten. Time point given: pre-sensitization, week 0. Treatment noted: therapeutic diphenylcyclopropenone sensitization with weekly scalp DPC. Sample: whole blood, taken in connection with sensitization to the hapten diphenylcyclopropenone (DPC). These receptors came from a woman aged 25-40 years with alopecia areata. Some clones in this sample may be carry-over from other donors' samples.

Concerning this clonotype: Sequence at one end of the junction differs from germline and may be a read error. The chain couples TRBV6-6 to TRBJ1-2, with a weak D call TRBD1 (6 bases). The length of the CDR3 is 14 residues. Per germline, CDR1 MNHNY and CDR2 SVGAGI (reference sequence). This CDR3 is CASINRDTTYGDTF. DNA for the CDR3: TGTGCCAGCATAAACCGGGACACCACCTATGGCGACACCTTC.

This clonotype appeared many times. The chain joins TRBV27 to TRBJ1-1; weak D call: TRBD1 (5 bases). Trimming shortened V by 2 bases and J by 6 bases, and 16 bases separated the two germline ends. This CDR3 comprises 15 residues. The V gene's germline CDR1 is MNHEY and CDR2 SMNVEV (reference sequence). The CDR3 sequence: CASSLGGWGGAEAFF. The CDR3 DNA sequence: TGTGCCAGCAGTTTAGGTGGCTGGGGGGGTGCTGAAGCTTTCTTT.

Many counts were recorded for this clonotype. The rearrangement links TRBV29-1 to TRBJ1-1; D is perhaps TRBD1 (5 bases). Germline CDR1 SQVTM, CDR2 ANQGSEA. There are 15 residues in the CDR3. Trimming pared 1 base from V and 1 base from J, leaving 13 bases between. The CDR3 nucleotides read TGCAGCGTTGAAGTATCTCTCGGGGCGAACACTGAAGCTTTCTTT. Translated, it gives CSVEVSLGANTEAFF.

Concerning this clonotype: A much larger clone lies a single base off, so this may be a read error. The gene calls are TRBV2 and TRBJ2-3; maybe TRBD1 (7 bases). The germline V gene encodes CDR1 SNHLY and CDR2 FYNNEI. The CDR3 sequence is 13 residues long. CDR3 in amino acids: CPSSSRGADTQYF. CDR3 DNA: TGTCCCAGCAGTTCCAGGGGGGCAGATACGCAGTATTTT.

This clonotype was observed at least ten times. The chain recombines TRBV18 with TRBJ1-6; maybe TRBD1 (5 bases). CDR3 size: 15 residues. The V gene lost 3 bases and the J gene lost 5 bases, with 11 bases spanning the gap. Germline V gives CDR1 KGHSH, CDR2 LQKENI. The DNA for the CDR3 is TGTGCCAGCTCACCTGGGACGGCGGATAATTCACCCCTCCACTTT. Protein: CASSPGTADNSPLHF. Full variable domain (missing parts from reference TRBV18 and TRBJ1-6): NAGVMQNPRHLVRRRGQEARLRCSPMKGHSHVYWYRQLPEEGLKFMVYLQKENIIDESGMPKERFSAEFPKEGPSILRIQQVVRGDSAAYFCASSPGTADNSPLHFGNGTRLTVT.

This clonotype was counted at least ten times. The rearrangement joins TRBV10-3 to TRBJ2-5, with D unresolved. Germline loops: CDR1 ENHRY, CDR2 SYGVKD. V was trimmed by 10 bases and J by 0 bases, leaving 12 bases between them. The CDR3 is 13 amino acids. CDR3 in amino acids: CATNQQYQETQYF. The DNA of the CDR3 is TGTGCCACCAACCAACAGTACCAAGAGACCCAGTACTTC.

The V gene is TRBV12-5, the J gene TRBJ1-6; D is unresolved. V was pared by 0 bases and J by 0 bases, with 18 bases between. Germline V gene data show CDR1 as LGHNT and CDR2 as FRNRAP. The CDR3 has 20 residues. The CDR3 bases are TGTGCTAGTGGTTTGGTATCCGATTTGGATGTGAGCTCCTATAATTCACCCCTCCACTTT. Its translation: CASGLVSDLDVSSYNSPLHF.

This clonotype was observed many times. The chain combines TRBV5-1 with TRBJ2-1, with 7 bases fitting TRBD1. Trimming cost V 0 bases and J 0 bases; bases outside gene matches: 3. The CDR3 sequence is 16 residues long. Germline lookup yields CDR1 SGHRS and CDR2 YFSETQ. Here the CDR3 DNA reads TGCGCCAGCAGCTTGGAGGCAGGGGGCTCCTACAATGAGCAGTTCTTC. This encodes CASSLEAGGSYNEQFF.